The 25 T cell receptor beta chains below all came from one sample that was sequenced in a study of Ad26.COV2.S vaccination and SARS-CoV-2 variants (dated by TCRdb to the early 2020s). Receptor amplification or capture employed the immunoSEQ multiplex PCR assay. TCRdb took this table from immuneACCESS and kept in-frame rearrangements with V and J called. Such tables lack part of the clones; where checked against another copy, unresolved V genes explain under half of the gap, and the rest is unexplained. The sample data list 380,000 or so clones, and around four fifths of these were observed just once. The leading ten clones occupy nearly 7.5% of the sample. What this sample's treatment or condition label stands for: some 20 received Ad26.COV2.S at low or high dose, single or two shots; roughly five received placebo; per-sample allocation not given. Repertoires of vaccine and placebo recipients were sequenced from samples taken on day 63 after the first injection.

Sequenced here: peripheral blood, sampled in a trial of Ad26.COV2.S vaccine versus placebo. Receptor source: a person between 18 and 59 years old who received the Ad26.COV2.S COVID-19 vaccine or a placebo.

For the CDR3, the DNA is TGTGCCAGCAGCTCCACTCCGGGGAGCACTGAAGCTTTCTTT. Translated: CASSSTPGSTEAFF. The chain is built from TRBV5-6 and TRBJ1-1, with D uncertain. The CDR3 is made up of 14 amino acids. V was clipped by 3 bases and J by 4 bases, with 13 bases between them. The germline CDR1 and CDR2 sequences are SGHDT and YYEEEE.

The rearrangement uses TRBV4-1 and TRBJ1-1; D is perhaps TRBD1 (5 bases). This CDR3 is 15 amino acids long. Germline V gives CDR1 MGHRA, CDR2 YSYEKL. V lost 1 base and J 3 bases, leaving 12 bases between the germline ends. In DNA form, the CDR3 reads TGCGCCAGCAGCCAAGTTCCAGGGAGGGACACTGAAGCTTTCTTT. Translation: CASSQVPGRDTEAFF.

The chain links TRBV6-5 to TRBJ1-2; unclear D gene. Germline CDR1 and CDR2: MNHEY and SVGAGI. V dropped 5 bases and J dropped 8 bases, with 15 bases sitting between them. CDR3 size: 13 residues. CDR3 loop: CASSITPDAGYTF. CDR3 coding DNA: TGTGCCAGCAGTATAACTCCAGACGCGGGCTACACCTTC.

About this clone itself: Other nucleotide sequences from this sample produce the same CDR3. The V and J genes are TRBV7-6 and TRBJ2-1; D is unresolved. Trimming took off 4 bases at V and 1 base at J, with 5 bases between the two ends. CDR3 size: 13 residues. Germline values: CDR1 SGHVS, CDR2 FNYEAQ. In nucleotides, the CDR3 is TGTGCCAGCAGCTCCAGATCCTACAATGAGCAGTTCTTC. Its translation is CASSSRSYNEQFF.

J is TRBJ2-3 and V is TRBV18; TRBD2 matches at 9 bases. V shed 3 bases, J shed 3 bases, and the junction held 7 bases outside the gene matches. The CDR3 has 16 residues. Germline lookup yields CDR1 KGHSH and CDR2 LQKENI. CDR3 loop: CASSPPLAGITDTQYF. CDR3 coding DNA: TGTGCCAGCTCACCCCCCCTAGCGGGGATTACAGATACGCAGTATTTT.

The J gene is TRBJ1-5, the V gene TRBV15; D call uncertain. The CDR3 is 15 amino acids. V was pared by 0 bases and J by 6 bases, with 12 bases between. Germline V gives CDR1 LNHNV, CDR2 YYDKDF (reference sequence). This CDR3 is CATSRDLSPGQPQHF. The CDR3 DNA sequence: TGTGCCACCAGCAGAGATCTGTCCCCGGGTCAGCCCCAGCATTTT.

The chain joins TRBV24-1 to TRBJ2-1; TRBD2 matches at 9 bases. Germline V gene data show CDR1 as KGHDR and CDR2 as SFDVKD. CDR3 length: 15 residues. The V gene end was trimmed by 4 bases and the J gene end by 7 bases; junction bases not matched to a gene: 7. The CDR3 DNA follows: TGTGCCACCAGTGACCCTTATAGCGGGGGTAATGAGCAGTTCTTC. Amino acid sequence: CATSDPYSGGNEQFF.

The CDR3 here is CASSKGLAGAGETQYF. The DNA for the CDR3 is TGCGCCAGCAGCAAGGGACTAGCGGGAGCGGGGGAGACCCAGTACTTC. This sequence joins TRBV5-1 and TRBJ2-5, with 14 bases lining up with TRBD2. Germline assignment: CDR1 SGHRS and CDR2 YFSETQ. V lost 4 bases, J lost 5 bases, and 7 bases stayed unmatched. This CDR3 region has 16 residues.

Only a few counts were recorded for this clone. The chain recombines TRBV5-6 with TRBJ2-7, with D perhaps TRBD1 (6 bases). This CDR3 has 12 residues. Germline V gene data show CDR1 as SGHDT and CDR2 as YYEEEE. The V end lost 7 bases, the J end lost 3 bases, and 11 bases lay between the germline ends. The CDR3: CASSWGRYEQYF. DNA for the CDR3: TGTGCCAGCTCCTGGGGGCGCTACGAGCAGTACTTC.

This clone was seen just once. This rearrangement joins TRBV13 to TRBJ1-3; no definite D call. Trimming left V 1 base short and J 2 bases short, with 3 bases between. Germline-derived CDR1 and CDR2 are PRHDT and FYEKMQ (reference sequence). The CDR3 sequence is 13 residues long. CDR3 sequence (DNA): TGTGCCAGCAGCTTAGCGGCTGGAAACACCATATATTTT. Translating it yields CASSLAAGNTIYF.

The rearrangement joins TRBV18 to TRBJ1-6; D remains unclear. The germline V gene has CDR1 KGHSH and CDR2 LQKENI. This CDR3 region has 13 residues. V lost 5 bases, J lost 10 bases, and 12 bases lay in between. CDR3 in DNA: TGTGCCAGCTCAGCAGAGGCGCGCTCACCCCTCCACTTT. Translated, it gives CASSAEARSPLHF.

CDR3 DNA: TGTGCCAGCAGTGAAAGGCGGGTTAACACCGGGGAGCTGTTTTTT. It yields the protein CASSERRVNTGELFF. The rearrangement links TRBV2 to TRBJ2-2; TRBD2 might be the D (5 bases). V lost 2 bases to trimming and J lost 2 bases, with 9 bases between them. This CDR3 is 15 amino acids long. The germline CDR1 and CDR2 sequences are SNHLY and FYNNEI.

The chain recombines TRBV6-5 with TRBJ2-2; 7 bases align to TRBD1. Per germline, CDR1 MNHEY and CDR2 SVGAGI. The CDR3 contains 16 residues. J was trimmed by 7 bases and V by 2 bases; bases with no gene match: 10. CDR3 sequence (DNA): TGTGCCAGCAGTTACGGGTACACAGGGGTTTTCGGGGAGCTGTTTTTT. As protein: CASSYGYTGVFGELFF.

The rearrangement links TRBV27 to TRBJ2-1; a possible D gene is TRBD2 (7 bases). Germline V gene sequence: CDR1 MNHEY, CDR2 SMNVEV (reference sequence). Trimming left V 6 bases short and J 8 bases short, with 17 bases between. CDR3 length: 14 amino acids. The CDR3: CASSVMGGGYEQFF. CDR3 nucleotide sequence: TGTGCCAGCAGCGTTATGGGGGGGGGCTATGAGCAGTTCTTC.

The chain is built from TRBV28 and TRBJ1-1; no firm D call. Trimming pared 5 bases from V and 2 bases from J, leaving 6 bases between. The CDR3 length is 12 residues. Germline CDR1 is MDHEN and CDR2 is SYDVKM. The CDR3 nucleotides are TGTGCCAGCAGTACCTTCAACACTGAAGCTTTCTTT. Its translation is CASSTFNTEAFF.

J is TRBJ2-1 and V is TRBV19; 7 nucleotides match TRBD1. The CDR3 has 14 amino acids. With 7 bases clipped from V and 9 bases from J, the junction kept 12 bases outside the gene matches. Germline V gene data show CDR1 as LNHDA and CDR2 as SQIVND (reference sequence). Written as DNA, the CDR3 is TGTGCCAGTAAGGGCAGGGGGTCGATTGGTGAGCAGTTCTTC. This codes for CASKGRGSIGEQFF.

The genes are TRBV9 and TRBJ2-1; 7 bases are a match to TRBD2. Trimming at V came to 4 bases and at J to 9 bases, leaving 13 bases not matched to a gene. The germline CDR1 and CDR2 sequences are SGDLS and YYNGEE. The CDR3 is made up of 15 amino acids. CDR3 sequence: CASSTTSPIGGEQFF. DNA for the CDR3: TGTGCCAGCAGCACGACTAGCCCAATCGGCGGTGAGCAGTTCTTC.

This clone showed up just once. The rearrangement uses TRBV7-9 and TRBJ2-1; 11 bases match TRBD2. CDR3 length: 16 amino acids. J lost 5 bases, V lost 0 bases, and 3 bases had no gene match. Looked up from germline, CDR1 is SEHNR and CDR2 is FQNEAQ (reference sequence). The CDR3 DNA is TGTGCCAGCAGCTTAGCGTTAGCGGGGGGGGACAATGAGCAGTTCTTC. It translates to CASSLALAGGDNEQFF.

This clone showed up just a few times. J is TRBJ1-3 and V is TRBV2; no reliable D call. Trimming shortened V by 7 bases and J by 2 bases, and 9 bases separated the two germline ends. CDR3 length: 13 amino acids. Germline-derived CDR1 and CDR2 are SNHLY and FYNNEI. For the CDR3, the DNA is TGTGCCAGCACCCCGAGCCCTGGAAACACCATATATTTT. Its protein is CASTPSPGNTIYF. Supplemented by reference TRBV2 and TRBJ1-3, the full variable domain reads EPEVTQTPSHQVTQMGQEVILRCVPISNHLYFYWYRQILGQKVEFLVSFYNNEISEKSEIFDDQFSVERPDGSNFTLKIRSTKLEDSAMYFCASTPSPGNTIYFGEGSWLTVV.

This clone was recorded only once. The CDR3: CASTTSVGGFDEQFF. DNA for the CDR3: TGTGCCAGCACCACCTCGGTTGGGGGGTTCGATGAGCAGTTCTTC. The genes are TRBV9 and TRBJ2-1, with D perhaps matching TRBD2 (6 bases). The ends were cut back, 6 bases at V and 8 bases at J, with 21 bases in the middle. The CDR3 sequence is 15 residues long. CDR1 is SGDLS, CDR2 YYNGEE, per germline. Looking up the rest from reference TRBV9 and TRBJ2-1 gives the full variable domain: DSGVTQTPKHLITATGQRVTLRCSPRSGDLSVYWYQQSLDQGLQFLIQYYNGEERAKGNILERFSAQQFPDLHSELNLSSLELGDSALYFCASTTSVGGFDEQFFGPGTRLTVL.

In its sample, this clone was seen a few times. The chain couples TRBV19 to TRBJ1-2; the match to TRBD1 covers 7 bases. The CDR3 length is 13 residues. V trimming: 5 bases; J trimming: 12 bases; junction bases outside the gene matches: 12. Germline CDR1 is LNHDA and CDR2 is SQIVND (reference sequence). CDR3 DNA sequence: TGTGCCAGTAGTCACACAGGGGAAGGCCTTGACACCTTC. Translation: CASSHTGEGLDTF.

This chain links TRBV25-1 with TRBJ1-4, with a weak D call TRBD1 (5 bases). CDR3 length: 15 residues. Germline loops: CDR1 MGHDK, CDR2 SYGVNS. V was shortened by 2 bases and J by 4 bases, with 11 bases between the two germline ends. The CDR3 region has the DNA TGTGCCAGCAGTGAACAGGGCTCGATTAATGAAAAACTGTTTTTT. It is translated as CASSEQGSINEKLFF.

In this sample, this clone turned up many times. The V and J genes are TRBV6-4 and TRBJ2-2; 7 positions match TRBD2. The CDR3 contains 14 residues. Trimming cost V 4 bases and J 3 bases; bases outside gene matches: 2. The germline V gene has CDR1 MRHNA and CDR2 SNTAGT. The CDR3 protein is CASSASGDTGELFF. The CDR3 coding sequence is TGTGCCAGCAGTGCTAGCGGAGACACCGGGGAGCTGTTTTTT.

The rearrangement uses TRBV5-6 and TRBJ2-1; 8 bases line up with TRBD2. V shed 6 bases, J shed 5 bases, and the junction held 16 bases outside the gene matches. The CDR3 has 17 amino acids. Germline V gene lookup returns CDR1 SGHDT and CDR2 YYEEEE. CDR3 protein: CASTLRKIAGKNNEQFF. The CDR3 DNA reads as TGTGCCAGCACGCTTCGGAAAATAGCGGGGAAAAACAATGAGCAGTTCTTC.

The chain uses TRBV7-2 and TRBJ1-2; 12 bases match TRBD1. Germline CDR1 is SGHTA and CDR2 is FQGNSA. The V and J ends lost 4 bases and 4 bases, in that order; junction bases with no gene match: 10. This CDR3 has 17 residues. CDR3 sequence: CASSSRDRGRRSYGYTF. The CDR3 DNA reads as TGTGCCAGCAGCTCCCGGGACAGGGGGCGACGGAGCTATGGCTACACCTTC. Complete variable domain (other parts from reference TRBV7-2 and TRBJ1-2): GAGVSQSPSNKVTEKGKDVELRCDPISGHTALYWYRQSLGQGLEFLIYFQGNSAPDKSGLPSDRFSAERTGGSVSTLTIQRTQQEDSAVYLCASSSRDRGRRSYGYTFGSGTRLTVV.